These 28 T cell receptor beta chains were all obtained from the same sample, sequenced in a study of OX40 agonist ivuxolimab in advanced cancers. Assay: immunoSEQ multiplex PCR; the TCRdb copy retains only in-frame clones and omits some. The sample carries 35,000 to 40,000 clones, 82% recorded once. Sample: CD4+ or CD8+ T cells sorted from blood, taken in a trial of the OX40 agonist ivuxolimab. The receptor source for this set is an adult with an advanced solid tumor such as melanoma, head and neck, liver or kidney cancer.

The rearrangement joins TRBV5-4 to TRBJ2-4, with D possibly being TRBD1 or TRBD2 (5 bases each). Germline V gives CDR1 SGHNT, CDR2 YYREEE (reference sequence). V lost 2 bases, J lost 8 bases, and 17 bases lay in between. The CDR3 has 15 amino acids. CDR3 sequence: CASSFVRGFLDIQYF. The DNA of the CDR3 is TGTGCCAGCAGCTTCGTGAGGGGCTTTCTGGACATTCAGTACTTC.

The chain combines TRBV6-1 with TRBJ1-6, with TRBD1 matching 9 bases. The V segment lost 7 bases and the J segment 9 bases; nucleotides outside the gene matches: 10. The CDR3 totals 15 residues. CDR1 MNHNS and CDR2 SASEGT come from the germline V gene. CDR3 in DNA: TGTGCCAGCACCGGGTGGGGACAGGGTCTTTCACCCCTCCACTTT. Its protein is CASTGWGQGLSPLHF.

The chain employs TRBV5-1 and TRBJ2-7, with D hard to call. This CDR3 region has 15 residues. CDR1 is SGHRS and CDR2 is YFSETQ in the germline V gene. V was trimmed by 0 bases and J by 5 bases, leaving 15 bases between them. CDR3 in amino acids: CASSLVGGSGHEQYF. The CDR3 region has the DNA TGCGCCAGCAGCTTGGTAGGTGGTTCGGGCCACGAGCAGTACTTC.

In its sample, this clone was seen a few times. A junction boundary mismatches the germline segment, possibly from a read error. The CDR3 reads CASRNPGLSNNEQFF. Here the CDR3 DNA reads TGTGCCAGTAGAAACCCGGGACTCTCCAACAATGAGCAGTTCTTC. The chain employs TRBV19 and TRBJ2-1; perhaps TRBD2 as D (6 bases). Germline V CDR1 and CDR2: LNHDA, SQIVND (reference sequence). There are 15 residues in the CDR3.

The V call is TRBV7-2, the J call TRBJ1-2; possibly TRBD1 for D (5 bases). Germline-derived CDR1 and CDR2 are SGHTA and FQGNSA. The V and J ends lost 5 bases and 2 bases respectively, with 18 bases between them. CDR3 length: 16 amino acids. The CDR3 is CASSPPDSRGNYGYTF. The CDR3 coding sequence is TGTGCCAGCAGCCCTCCAGACAGCCGTGGGAACTATGGCTACACCTTC.

The chain uses TRBV6-5 and TRBJ2-7, with a weak D call TRBD1 (5 bases). Per germline, CDR1 MNHEY and CDR2 SVGAGI. V lost 7 bases to trimming and J lost 2 bases, with 12 bases between them. The CDR3 covers 13 residues. CDR3 loop: CASTKQDTYEQYF. For the CDR3, the DNA is TGTGCCAGCACCAAACAGGACACCTACGAGCAGTACTTC.

V usage is TRBV10-2 and J usage is TRBJ2-2; the D gene could be TRBD1 or TRBD2 (5 bases each). The CDR3 is made up of 16 amino acids. From germline, CDR1 is WSHSY and CDR2 SAAADI. Deletions cut 4 bases from V and 6 bases from J, with 18 bases between. The CDR3 is CASSVSPLRGAGELFF. Written as DNA, the CDR3 is TGCGCCAGCAGTGTGTCTCCGCTTCGAGGGGCCGGGGAGCTGTTTTTT.

This chain connects TRBV2 to TRBJ2-1; D is undetermined. The CDR3 totals 13 residues. Trimming pared 6 bases from V and 5 bases from J, leaving 11 bases between. CDR1 is SNHLY and CDR2 is FYNNEI in the germline V gene. The chain's CDR3 is CASRGRSNNEQFF. For the CDR3, the DNA is TGTGCCAGCAGGGGTCGGTCTAACAATGAGCAGTTCTTC. The entire variable domain, with the rest obtained from reference TRBV2 and TRBJ2-1, is as follows: EPEVTQTPSHQVTQMGQEVILRCVPISNHLYFYWYRQILGQKVEFLVSFYNNEISEKSEIFDDQFSVERPDGSNFTLKIRSTKLEDSAMYFCASRGRSNNEQFFGPGTRLTVL.

J is TRBJ1-1 and V is TRBV11-2, with D unclear. The CDR3 sequence is 13 residues long. Deletions cut 6 bases from V and 8 bases from J, with 16 bases between. Germline V CDR1 and CDR2: SGHAT, FQNNGV. The DNA of the CDR3 is TGTGCCAGCAGACAACCTTCGATTAACGAAGCTTTCTTT. Its translation: CASRQPSINEAFF. The full variable domain, rest sourced from reference TRBV11-2 and TRBJ1-1, is EAGVAQSPRYKIIEKRQSVAFWCNPISGHATLYWYQQILGQGPKLLIQFQNNGVVDDSQLPKDRFSAERLKGVDSTLKIQPAKLEDSAVYLCASRQPSINEAFFGQGTRLTVV.

The chain couples TRBV6-6 to TRBJ1-1; D call uncertain. Germline V gives CDR1 MNHNY, CDR2 SVGAGI (reference sequence). This CDR3 has 12 amino acids. Trimming shortened V by 3 bases and J by 6 bases, and 8 bases separated the two germline ends. CDR3 nucleotide sequence: TGTGCCAGCAGTTATCGTGGGGCTGAAGCTTTCTTT. Protein sequence: CASSYRGAEAFF.

In its sample, this clone was seen a few times. The rearrangement uses TRBV4-1 and TRBJ2-3, with D uncertain. The V and J ends lost 0 bases and 2 bases respectively, with 12 bases between them. Germline CDR1 MGHRA, CDR2 YSYEKL. This CDR3 contains 16 residues. CDR3 sequence (DNA): TGCGCCAGCAGCCAAGATCCCTCGGCAGTCACAGATACGCAGTATTTT. Encoded protein: CASSQDPSAVTDTQYF.

The chain joins TRBV5-1 to TRBJ2-2; D is undetermined. V lost 4 bases and J lost 9, with 10 bases in between. The V gene's germline CDR1 is SGHRS and CDR2 YFSETQ. The CDR3 runs to 12 residues. The CDR3 is CASSGRARELFF. In DNA form, the CDR3 reads TGCGCCAGCAGCGGGCGCGCCCGGGAGCTGTTTTTT.

The V and J genes are TRBV1 and TRBJ1-1. TRBV1 is classified as a pseudogene. The CDR3 extends over 14 amino acids. CDR3 coding DNA: TGCACCAGCAAAGCCAAGTTGATGAACACTGAAGCTTTCTTT. It specifies CTSKAKLMNTEAFF.

This chain links TRBV19 with TRBJ2-4, with D perhaps given as TRBD1 or TRBD2 (7 bases each). The germline V gene encodes CDR1 LNHDA and CDR2 SQIVND (reference sequence). V lost 5 bases and J lost 8, with 10 bases in between. The CDR3 has 12 residues. In nucleotides, the CDR3 is TGTGCCAGTAGTCCAGGGGGGGACATTCAGTACTTC. Protein: CASSPGGDIQYF.

The rearrangement joins TRBV6-6 to TRBJ2-2; 9 bases match TRBD1. This CDR3 has 15 amino acids. Germline V CDR1 and CDR2: MNHNY, SVGAGI (reference sequence). The V and J ends lost 6 bases and 6 bases, in that order; junction bases with no gene match: 8. CDR3: CASRMIDRGAGELFF. CDR3 in DNA: TGTGCCAGCAGAATGATCGACAGGGGGGCCGGGGAGCTGTTTTTT.

This clone appeared once. This chain links TRBV5-1 with TRBJ2-1; TRBD2 matches at 14 bases. This CDR3 spans 17 amino acids. Germline CDR1 and CDR2: SGHRS and YFSETQ. V was clipped by 4 bases and J by 9 bases; unmatched bases: 12. CDR3 region: CASSAGIGTSGRGEQFF. CDR3 DNA sequence: TGCGCCAGCAGCGCGGGGATCGGGACTAGCGGGAGAGGTGAGCAGTTCTTC.

The chain recombines TRBV29-1 with TRBJ2-3, with 7 positions matching TRBD1. The CDR3 is made up of 13 amino acids. The germline V gene has CDR1 SQVTM and CDR2 ANQGSEA. V shed 2 bases, J shed 1 base, and the junction held 0 bases outside the gene matches. The CDR3 sequence: CSVEQGGTDTQYF. For the CDR3, the DNA is TGCAGCGTTGAACAGGGGGGCACAGATACGCAGTATTTT.

This clone showed up just once. This rearrangement joins TRBV7-9 to TRBJ1-1, with D unclear. Trimming pared 3 bases from V and 1 base from J, leaving 6 bases between. This CDR3 is 13 amino acids long. CDR1 is SEHNR, CDR2 FQNEAQ, per germline (reference sequence). The CDR3 DNA reads as TGTGCCAGCAGCTTCGGGAGGAACACTGAAGCTTTCTTT. As protein: CASSFGRNTEAFF.

The sample holds one count of this clone. The V call is TRBV4-2, the J call TRBJ2-3, with TRBD1 matching over 7 bases. Germline V CDR1 and CDR2: LGHNA, YNFKEQ. Trimming cost V 4 bases and J 2 bases; bases outside gene matches: 6. This CDR3 spans 15 amino acids. CDR3 bases: TGTGCCAGCAGCCCAGGTGACAGGGACACAGATACGCAGTATTTT. Translation: CASSPGDRDTDTQYF.

The V call is TRBV29-1, the J call TRBJ2-5; tentatively, D is TRBD1 (5 bases). CDR1 is SQVTM, CDR2 ANQGSEA, per germline. Trimming took 3 bases from V and 4 from J, leaving 9 bases between them. This CDR3 contains 12 residues. CDR3 sequence: CSVDQGRETQYF. CDR3 DNA sequence: TGCAGCGTTGATCAGGGCAGAGAGACCCAGTACTTC.

This chain uses TRBV6-1 with TRBJ2-1; D may be TRBD2 (7 bases). Germline loops: CDR1 MNHNS, CDR2 SASEGT. Between the trimmed V and J ends, which lost 1 base and 7 bases, there was a span of 20 bases. The CDR3 extends over 17 amino acids. The CDR3 here is CASSEGGGQGLGNEQFF. The CDR3 DNA sequence: TGTGCCAGCAGTGAAGGGGGGGGGCAGGGTTTAGGGAATGAGCAGTTCTTC.

This chain uses TRBV6-6 with TRBJ2-7; TRBD1 aligns across 7 bases. CDR3 length equals 15 residues. Per the germline V gene, CDR1 is MNHNY and CDR2 is SVGAGI (reference sequence). V trimming: 4 bases; J trimming: 3 bases; junction bases outside the gene matches: 9. CDR3 amino acids: CASSSPLTGFYEQYF. The CDR3 bases are TGTGCCAGCAGTTCCCCCCTGACAGGGTTCTACGAGCAGTACTTC.

This clone was detected a few times. The J gene is TRBJ1-1, the V gene TRBV7-2, with TRBD1 as a possible D gene (6 bases). Trimming left V 2 bases short and J 3 bases short, with 10 bases between. CDR1 and CDR2 (germline): SGHTA, FQGNSA. There are 14 residues in the CDR3. The CDR3: CASSLQGRDTEAFF. The CDR3 DNA sequence: TGTGCCAGCAGCTTACAGGGGAGGGACACTGAAGCTTTCTTT.

A few counts support this clone. The CDR3 loop is CASSSNPQGGQSSYEQYF. CDR3 sequence (DNA): TGCGCCAGCAGCTCCAACCCCCAGGGGGGACAGAGTTCCTACGAGCAGTACTTC. The V and J genes are TRBV5-1 and TRBJ2-7; TRBD1 is a possible D gene (7 bases). Germline CDR1 reads SGHRS; CDR2 reads YFSETQ. V dropped 3 bases and J dropped 1 base, with 23 bases sitting between them. This CDR3 contains 18 residues. The complete variable domain, with remaining parts taken from reference TRBV5-1 and TRBJ2-7, reads KAGVTQTPRYLIKTRGQQVTLSCSPISGHRSVSWYQQTPGQGLQFLFEYFSETQRNKGNFPGRFSGRQFSNSRSEMNVSTLELGDSALYLCASSSNPQGGQSSYEQYFGPGTRLTVT.

The chain is built from TRBV4-1 and TRBJ2-7; 9 bases are a match to TRBD2. V shed 10 bases and J 7 bases; nucleotides not matched to a gene: 35. The CDR3 consists of 21 residues. CDR1 MGHRA and CDR2 YSYEKL come from the germline V gene. CDR3 nucleotides: TGCGCCACCCCCCCAGAAACAGGGGCACTAGCGGGTTGGACCCCCTGGGGTGAGCAGTACTTC. This gives the protein CATPPETGALAGWTPWGEQYF.

The J gene is TRBJ2-1, the V gene TRBV6-6; TRBD1 or TRBD2 may be the D gene (5 bases each). The germline gives CDR1 MNHNY, CDR2 SVGAGI (reference sequence). With 9 bases removed from V and 6 bases from J, the gap between germline ends came to 21 bases. The CDR3 has 15 amino acids. The chain's CDR3 is CASSRDGNFINEQFF. As DNA, the CDR3 is TGTGCCAGTTCCCGGGACGGTAATTTTATCAATGAGCAGTTCTTC.

This clone was seen just once. The chain recombines TRBV7-2 with TRBJ2-7, with 12 positions matching TRBD2. J was trimmed by 2 bases and V by 5 bases; bases with no gene match: 4. The CDR3 totals 15 residues. In germline, CDR1 is SGHTA, CDR2 FQGNSA. CDR3 sequence: CASSVTSGSTYEQYF. The CDR3 DNA follows: TGTGCCAGCAGCGTGACTAGCGGGAGCACCTACGAGCAGTACTTC.

The V gene is TRBV10-1, the J gene TRBJ2-2; the D gene is possibly TRBD1 (7 bases). The CDR3 has 13 amino acids. The germline V and J ends were trimmed by 5 bases and 11 bases, with 15 bases remaining between them. Germline V gene lookup returns CDR1 WNHNN and CDR2 SYGVQD (reference sequence). CDR3 coding DNA: TGCGCCAGCAGTCTTGGCGGGGACAGTGAGCTGTTTTTT. This gives the protein CASSLGGDSELFF.